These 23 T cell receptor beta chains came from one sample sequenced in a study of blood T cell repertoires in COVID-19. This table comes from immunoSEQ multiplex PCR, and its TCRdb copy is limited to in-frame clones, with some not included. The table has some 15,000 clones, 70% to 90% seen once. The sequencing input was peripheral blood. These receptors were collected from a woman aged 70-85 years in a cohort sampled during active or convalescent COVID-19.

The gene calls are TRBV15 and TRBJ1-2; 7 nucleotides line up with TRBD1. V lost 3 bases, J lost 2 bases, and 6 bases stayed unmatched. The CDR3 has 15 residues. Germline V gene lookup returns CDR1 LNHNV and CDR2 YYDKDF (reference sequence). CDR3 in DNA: TGTGCCACCAGCAGGGACAGGTTCTCAAACTATGGCTACACCTTC. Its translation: CATSRDRFSNYGYTF.

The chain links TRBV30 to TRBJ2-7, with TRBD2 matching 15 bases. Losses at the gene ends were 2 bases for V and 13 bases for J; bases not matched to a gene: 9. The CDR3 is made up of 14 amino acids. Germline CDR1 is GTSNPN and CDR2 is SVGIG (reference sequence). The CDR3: CAWSRGLAGGFLYF. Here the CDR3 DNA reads TGTGCCTGGAGTAGGGGACTAGCGGGGGGTTTTCTTTACTTC. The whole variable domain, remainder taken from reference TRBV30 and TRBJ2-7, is SQTIHQWPATLVQPVGSPLSLECTVEGTSNPNLYWYRQAAGRGLQLLFYSVGIGQISSEVPQNLSASRPQDRQFILSSKKLLLSDSGFYLCAWSRGLAGGFLYFGPGTRLTVT.

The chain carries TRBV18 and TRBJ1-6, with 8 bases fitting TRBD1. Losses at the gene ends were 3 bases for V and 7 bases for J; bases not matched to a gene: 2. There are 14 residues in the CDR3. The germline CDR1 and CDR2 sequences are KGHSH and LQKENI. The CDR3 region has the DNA TGTGCCAGCTCACCGGACAGGGCCAATTCACCCCTCCACTTT. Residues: CASSPDRANSPLHF.

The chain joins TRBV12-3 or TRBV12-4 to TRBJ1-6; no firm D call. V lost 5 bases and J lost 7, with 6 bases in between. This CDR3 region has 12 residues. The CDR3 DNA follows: TGTGCCAGCAGTCTGAGAAATTCACCCCTCCACTTT. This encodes CASSLRNSPLHF.

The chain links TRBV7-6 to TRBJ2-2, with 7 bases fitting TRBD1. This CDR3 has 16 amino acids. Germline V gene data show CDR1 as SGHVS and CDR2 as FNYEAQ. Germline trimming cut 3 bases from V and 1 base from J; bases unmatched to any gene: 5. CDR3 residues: CASSFRQGQNTGELFF. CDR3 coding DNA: TGTGCCAGCAGCTTCCGACAGGGCCAGAACACCGGGGAGCTGTTTTTT.

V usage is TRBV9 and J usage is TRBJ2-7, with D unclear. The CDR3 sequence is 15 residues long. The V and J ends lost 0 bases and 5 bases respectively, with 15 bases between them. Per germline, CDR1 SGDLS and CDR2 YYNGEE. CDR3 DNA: TGTGCCAGCAGCGTAGGTAGCCCTCTTTCGAACGAGCAGTACTTC. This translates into CASSVGSPLSNEQYF.

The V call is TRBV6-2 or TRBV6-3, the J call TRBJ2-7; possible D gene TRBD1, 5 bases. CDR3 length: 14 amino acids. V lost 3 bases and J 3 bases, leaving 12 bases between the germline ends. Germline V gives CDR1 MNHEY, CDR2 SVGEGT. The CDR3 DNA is TGTGCCAGCAGTTATTGGGGCCCCTTCTACGAGCAGTACTTC. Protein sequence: CASSYWGPFYEQYF.

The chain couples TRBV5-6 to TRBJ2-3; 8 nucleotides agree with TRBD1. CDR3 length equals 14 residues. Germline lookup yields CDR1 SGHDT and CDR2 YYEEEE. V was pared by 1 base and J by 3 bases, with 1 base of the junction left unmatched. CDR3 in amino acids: CASSLWDRTDTQYF. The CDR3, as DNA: TGTGCCAGCAGCTTGTGGGACAGGACAGATACGCAGTATTTT.

The CDR3 region has the DNA TGTGCCAGCAGTCCCCCGGCCCCGCGGACTGAAGCTTTCTTT. Its translation: CASSPPAPRTEAFF. The chain joins TRBV28 to TRBJ1-1; no clear D gene. V was cut by 5 bases and J by 5 bases, with 15 bases left in between. This CDR3 has 14 amino acids. CDR1 is MDHEN and CDR2 is SYDVKM in the germline V gene. The full variable domain, completed using reference TRBV28 and TRBJ1-1, is DVKVTQSSRYLVKRTGEKVFLECVQDMDHENMFWYRQDPGLGLRLIYFSYDVKMKEKGDIPEGYSVSREKKERFSLILESASTNQTSMYLCASSPPAPRTEAFFGQGTRLTVV.

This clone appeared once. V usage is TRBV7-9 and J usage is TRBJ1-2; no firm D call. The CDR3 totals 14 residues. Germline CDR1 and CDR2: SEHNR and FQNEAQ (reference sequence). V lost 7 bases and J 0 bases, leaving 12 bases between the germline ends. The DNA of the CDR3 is TGTGCCAGCAACCCTTTGAGAACTAACTATGGCTACACCTTC. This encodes CASNPLRTNYGYTF. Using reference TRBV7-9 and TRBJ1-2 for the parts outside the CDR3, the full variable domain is DTGVSQNPRHKITKRGQNVTFRCDPISEHNRLYWYRQTLGQGPEFLTYFQNEAQLEKSRLLSDRFSAERPKGSFSTLEIQRTEQGDSAMYLCASNPLRTNYGYTFGSGTRLTVV.

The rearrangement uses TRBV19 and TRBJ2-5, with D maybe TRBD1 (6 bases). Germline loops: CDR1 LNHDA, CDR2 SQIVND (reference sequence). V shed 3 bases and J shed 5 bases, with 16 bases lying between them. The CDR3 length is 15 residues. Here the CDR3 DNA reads TGTGCCAGTAGTATTGGGCGACAGGTCCTGGAGACCCAGTACTTC. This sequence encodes CASSIGRQVLETQYF.

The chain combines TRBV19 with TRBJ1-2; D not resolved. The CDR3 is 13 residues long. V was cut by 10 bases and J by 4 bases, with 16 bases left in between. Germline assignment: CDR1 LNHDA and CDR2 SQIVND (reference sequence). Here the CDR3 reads CATRTVGTYGYTF. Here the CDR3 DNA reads TGTGCCACCCGGACTGTGGGTACCTATGGCTACACCTTC.

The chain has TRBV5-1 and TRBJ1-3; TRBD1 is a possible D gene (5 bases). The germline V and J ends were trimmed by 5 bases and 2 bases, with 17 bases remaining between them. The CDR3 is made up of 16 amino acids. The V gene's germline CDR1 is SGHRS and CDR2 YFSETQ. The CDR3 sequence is CASSPSWAGPGNTIYF. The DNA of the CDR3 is TGCGCCAGCAGTCCCTCTTGGGCAGGGCCTGGAAACACCATATATTTT.

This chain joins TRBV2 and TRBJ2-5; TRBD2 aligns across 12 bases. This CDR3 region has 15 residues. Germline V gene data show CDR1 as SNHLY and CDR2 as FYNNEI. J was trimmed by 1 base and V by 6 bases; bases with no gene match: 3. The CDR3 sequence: CASRRLAGAQETQYF. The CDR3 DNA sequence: TGTGCCAGCAGACGACTAGCGGGGGCCCAAGAGACCCAGTACTTC.

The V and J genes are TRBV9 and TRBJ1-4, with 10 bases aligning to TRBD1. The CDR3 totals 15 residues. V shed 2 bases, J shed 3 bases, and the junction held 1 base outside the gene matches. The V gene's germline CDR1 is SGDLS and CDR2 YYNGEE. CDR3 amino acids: CASSVGQGPNEKLFF. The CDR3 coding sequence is TGTGCCAGCAGCGTGGGACAGGGGCCTAATGAAAAACTGTTTTTT.

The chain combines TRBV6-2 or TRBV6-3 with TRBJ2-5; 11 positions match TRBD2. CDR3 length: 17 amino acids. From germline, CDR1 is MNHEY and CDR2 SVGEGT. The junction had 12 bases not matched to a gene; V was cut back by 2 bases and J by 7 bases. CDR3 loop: CASSYPRLAGGQGTQYF. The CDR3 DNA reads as TGTGCCAGCAGTTACCCCCGGCTAGCGGGGGGCCAGGGGACCCAGTACTTC.

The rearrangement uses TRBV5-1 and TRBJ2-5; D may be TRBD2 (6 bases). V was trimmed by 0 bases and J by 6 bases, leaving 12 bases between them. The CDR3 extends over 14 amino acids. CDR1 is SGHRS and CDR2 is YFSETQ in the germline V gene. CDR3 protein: CASSLGAGSQTQYF. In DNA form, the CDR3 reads TGCGCCAGCAGCTTGGGTGCGGGGAGTCAGACCCAGTACTTC.

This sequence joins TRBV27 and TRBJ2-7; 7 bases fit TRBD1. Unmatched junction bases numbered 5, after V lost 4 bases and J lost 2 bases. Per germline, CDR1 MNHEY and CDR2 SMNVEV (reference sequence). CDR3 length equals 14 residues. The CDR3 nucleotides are TGTGCCAGCAGTTACCGACAGGGAACCTACGAGCAGTACTTC. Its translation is CASSYRQGTYEQYF.

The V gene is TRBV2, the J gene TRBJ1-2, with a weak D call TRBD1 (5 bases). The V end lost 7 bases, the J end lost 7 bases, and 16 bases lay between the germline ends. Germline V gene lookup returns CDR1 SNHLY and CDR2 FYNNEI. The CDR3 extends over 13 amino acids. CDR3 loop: CASTLERGGGYTF. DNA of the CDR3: TGTGCCAGCACTCTAGAAAGGGGTGGTGGCTACACCTTC.

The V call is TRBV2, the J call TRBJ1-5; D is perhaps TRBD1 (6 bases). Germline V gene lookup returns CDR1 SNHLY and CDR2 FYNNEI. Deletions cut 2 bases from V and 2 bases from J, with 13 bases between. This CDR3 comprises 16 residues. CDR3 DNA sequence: TGTGCCAGCAGTGAATTGGGAGGGGGACGCAATCAGCCCCAGCATTTT. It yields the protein CASSELGGGRNQPQHF.

CDR3: CASSYQGQPQHF. Written as DNA, the CDR3 is TGTGCCAGCAGTTACCAGGGCCAGCCCCAGCATTTT. The V and J genes are TRBV6-2 or TRBV6-3 and TRBJ1-5; tentative D call: TRBD1 (5 bases). The V end was cut by 2 bases, the J end by 7 bases, with 6 bases between. CDR3 length equals 12 residues. Per the germline V gene, CDR1 is MNHEY and CDR2 is SVGEGT.

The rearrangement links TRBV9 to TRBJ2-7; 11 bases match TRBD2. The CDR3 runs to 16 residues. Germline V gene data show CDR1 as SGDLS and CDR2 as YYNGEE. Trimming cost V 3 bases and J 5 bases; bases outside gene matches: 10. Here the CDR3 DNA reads TGTGCCAGCAGCGCCAGACCAGGGACTAGCGGAAACGAGCAGTACTTC. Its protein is CASSARPGTSGNEQYF.

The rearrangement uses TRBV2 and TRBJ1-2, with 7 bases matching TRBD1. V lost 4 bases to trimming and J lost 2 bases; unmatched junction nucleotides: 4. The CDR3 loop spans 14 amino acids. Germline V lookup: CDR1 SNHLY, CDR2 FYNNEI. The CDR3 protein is CASSVLQGNYGYTF. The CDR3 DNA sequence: TGTGCCAGCAGTGTATTACAGGGGAACTATGGCTACACCTTC.